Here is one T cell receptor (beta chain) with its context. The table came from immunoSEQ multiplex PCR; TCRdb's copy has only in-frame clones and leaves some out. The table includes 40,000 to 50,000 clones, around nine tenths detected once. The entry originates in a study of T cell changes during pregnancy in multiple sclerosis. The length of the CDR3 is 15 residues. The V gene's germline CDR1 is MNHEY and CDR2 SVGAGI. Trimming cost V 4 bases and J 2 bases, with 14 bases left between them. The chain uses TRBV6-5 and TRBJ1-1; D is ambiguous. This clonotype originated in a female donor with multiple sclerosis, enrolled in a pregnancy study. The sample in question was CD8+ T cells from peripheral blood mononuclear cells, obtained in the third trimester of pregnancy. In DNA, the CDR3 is TGTGCCAGCAGTTCCCAACCAGGTTACAACACTGAAGCTTTCTTT. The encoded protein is CASSSQPGYNTEAFF.